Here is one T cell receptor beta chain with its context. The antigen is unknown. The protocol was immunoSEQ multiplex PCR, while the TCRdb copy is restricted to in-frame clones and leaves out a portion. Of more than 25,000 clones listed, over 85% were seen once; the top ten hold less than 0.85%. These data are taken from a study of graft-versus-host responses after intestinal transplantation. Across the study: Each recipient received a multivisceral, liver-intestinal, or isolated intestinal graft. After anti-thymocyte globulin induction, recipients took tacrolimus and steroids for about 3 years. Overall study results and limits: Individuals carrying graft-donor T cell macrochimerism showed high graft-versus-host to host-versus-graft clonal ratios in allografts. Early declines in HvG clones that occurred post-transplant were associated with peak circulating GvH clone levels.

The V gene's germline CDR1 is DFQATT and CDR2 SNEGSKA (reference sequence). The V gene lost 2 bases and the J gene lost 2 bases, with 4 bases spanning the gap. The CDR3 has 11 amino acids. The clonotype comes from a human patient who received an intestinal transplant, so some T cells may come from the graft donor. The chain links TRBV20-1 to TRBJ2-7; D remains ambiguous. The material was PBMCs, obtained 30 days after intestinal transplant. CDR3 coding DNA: TGCAGTGCTAGAATAACCTACGAGCAGTACTTC. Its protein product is CSARITYEQYF.